This T cell receptor (beta chain) was captured by sequencing in a study of graft-versus-host responses after intestinal transplantation. Study-level background: Anti-thymocyte globulin was used for induction in all recipients, who then took tacrolimus and steroids for approximately 3 years. The study, taken as a whole, reports: Ileal or blood samples showed some GvH clones first, and such clones were also found in recipient marrow. Allografts from individuals with graft-donor T cell macrochimerism displayed high graft-versus-host to host-versus-graft clonal ratios. HvG clone declines early post-transplant were associated with peak circulating GvH levels.

Sequencing used immunoSEQ multiplex PCR; TCRdb keeps in-frame clones, though not all of them. The sample has 95,000 to 150,000 clones, 90% to 95% seen once. CDR1 is SQVTM, CDR2 ANQGSEA, per germline. CDR3 length equals 10 residues. Between the trimmed V and J ends, which lost 4 bases and 2 bases, there was a span of 3 bases. Worth noting for this clone: The antigen is not known.

This chain links TRBV29-1 with TRBJ2-7; D uncertain. Sequencing used unstimulated CD8+ T cells sorted from spleen or lymph node cells, obtained before intestinal transplant. The clonotype was recovered from a human donor who received an intestinal transplant. CDR3 nucleotides: TGCAGCGTTGTAACCTACGAGCAGTACTTC. It encodes CSVVTYEQYF.